This entry is about one T cell receptor beta chain. What it binds is not known. This sample is part of a study of shared clonotypes between healthy human individuals. Broader study findings: Only a few donors were included, so the genetic and exposure-history diversity represented was limited.

At a deep level, the assay was run. TCRdb keeps only in-frame clones here, not all; method: immunoSEQ multiplex PCR. The sample consists of millions of clones, around nine tenths of them appearing once. CDR1 SEHNR and CDR2 FQNEAQ come from the germline V gene (reference sequence). V gave up 4 bases and J gave up 4 bases; unmatched junction bases: 11. The CDR3 totals 16 residues. The material sequenced was naive CD4+ T cells sorted from blood. Subset indicated: CD45RA+ positively selected. This chain joins TRBV7-9 and TRBJ2-3, with TRBD1 matching over 7 bases. The receptor was isolated from a man in his late teens or twenties in good health. CDR3 DNA sequence: TGTGCCAGCAGCTGGGGCGACAGGGCCGGGGCAGATACGCAGTATTTT. It specifies CASSWGDRAGADTQYF. Full variable domain (outside the CDR3, taken from reference TRBV7-9 and TRBJ2-3): DTGVSQNPRHKITKRGQNVTFRCDPISEHNRLYWYRQTLGQGPEFLTYFQNEAQLEKSRLLSDRFSAERPKGSFSTLEIQRTEQGDSAMYLCASSWGDRAGADTQYFGPGTRLTVL.